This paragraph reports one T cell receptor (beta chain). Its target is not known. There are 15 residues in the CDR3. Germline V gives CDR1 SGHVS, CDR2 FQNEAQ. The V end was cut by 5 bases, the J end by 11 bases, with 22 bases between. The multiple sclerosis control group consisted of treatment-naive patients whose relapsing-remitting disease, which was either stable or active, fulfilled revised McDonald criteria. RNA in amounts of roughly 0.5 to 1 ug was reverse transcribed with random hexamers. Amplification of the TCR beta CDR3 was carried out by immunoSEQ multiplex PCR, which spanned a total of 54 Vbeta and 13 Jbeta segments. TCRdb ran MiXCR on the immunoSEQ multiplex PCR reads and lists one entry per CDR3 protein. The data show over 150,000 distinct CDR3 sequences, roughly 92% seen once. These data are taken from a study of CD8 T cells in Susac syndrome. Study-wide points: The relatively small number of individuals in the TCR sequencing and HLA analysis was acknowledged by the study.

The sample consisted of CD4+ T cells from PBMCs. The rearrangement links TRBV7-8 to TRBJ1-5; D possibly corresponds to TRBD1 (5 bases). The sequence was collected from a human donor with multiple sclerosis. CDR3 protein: CASSPSGTTFGAQHF. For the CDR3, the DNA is TGTGCCAGCAGCCCCTCCGGGACCACTTTTGGAGCCCAGCATTTT.